This T cell receptor beta chain derives from a study of cytomegalovirus exposure and HLA in healthy donors. Relative to its sample, this clone is medium-sized. What it binds is unknown. At collection, donors were nominally healthy, but unrecorded immune exposures were probable. Study-wide points: Later analysis demonstrated an association between a missense DCLRE1C variant and TCR beta V- and J-gene trimming. Being productive about 87% or about 30% of the time was typical of most TCR beta V segments in an earlier analysis. CMV serostatus was the sole immune exposure information available.

It was with 60 Vbeta and 13 Jbeta primers that the PCR ran. Only in-frame clones appear in the TCRdb table, and some are missing; sequencing was by immunoSEQ multiplex PCR. The sample gives fewer than 250,000 clones, roughly 80% of which show up once; less than 2.5% is in the top ten. The germline V gene has CDR1 MNHEY and CDR2 SMNVEV (reference sequence). The CDR3 contains 15 residues. Trimming at V came to 7 bases and at J to 2 bases, leaving 9 bases not matched to a gene. Sequenced sample: PBMCs. The V and J genes are TRBV27 and TRBJ1-2; the match to TRBD1 covers 8 bases. The sequence derives from a woman in her twenties or thirties in good health and CMV-seropositive. The CDR3 loop is CASTPGGGLNYGYTF. The DNA of the CDR3 is TGTGCCAGCACCCCAGGGGGCGGGTTAAACTATGGCTACACCTTC.